This T cell receptor beta chain was recorded in a study of CXCR3-negative and CXCR3-positive naive CD8 T cells. UMI-tagged TRB cDNA libraries were built via 5' RACE. TCRdb reworked the 5' RACE reads into one entry per CDR3 protein, no DNA. The table lists 38,000 or so distinct CDR3 sequences. CDR1 SGHTA and CDR2 FQGNSA come from the germline V gene. The CDR3 loop spans 14 amino acids. As for this clonotype: The antigen remains undetermined.

General study findings and limits: Memory CD8+ cells had much lower diversity, and both naive subsets had comparably high diversity. Compared with CXCR3-negative naive cells, CXCR3-positive naive cells showed more hydrophobic TRB CDR3s. Naive cells that were CXCR3-negative or CXCR3-positive used TRBV-TRBJ genes alike, while memory cells diverged.

Cells that were CD45RO-CCR7+CD27+CD95- constituted naive CD8+ T cells. The sample consisted of naive CXCR3- CD8+ T cells from blood. The subset is: CD45RO-CCR7+CD27+CD95- naive CD8+ T cells lacking CXCR3 (TNR3-). This chain connects TRBV7-2 to TRBJ2-3. This receptor was taken from a human donor in good health. Some clones in this sample may be carry-over from other donors' samples. CDR3 sequence reads: CASSHSAYTDTQYF.